The T cell receptor beta chain under discussion was sequenced for a study of blood T cell repertoires in COVID-19. Seattle patients were enrolled during active infection and followed longitudinally. The V end was cut by 6 bases, the J end by 0 bases, with 5 bases between. This CDR3 is 13 amino acids long. CDR1 and CDR2 from the germline V gene are KGHDR and SFDVKD. Assay used: immunoSEQ multiplex PCR; TCRdb lists only in-frame clones, some missing. This repertoire shows about 150,000 clones, more than 75% found once; its top ten account for roughly 8.3%. Sequenced input: peripheral blood. The gene calls are TRBV24-1 and TRBJ1-5; the D is unclear. The source of this sequence is a woman aged 60 to 75 with COVID-19, enrolled during active disease. Written as DNA, the CDR3 is TGTGCCACCAGTTCCAATAGCAATCAGCCCCAGCATTTT. This sequence encodes CATSSNSNQPQHF.